These 5 T cell receptor beta chains share one sample of origin, sequenced in a study of T-cell reconstitution after alpha-beta-depleted transplantation in children. A library of TCRbeta sequences, prepared with unique molecular identifiers, was generated. TCRdb re-called the PCR reads through MiXCR, storing one row per CDR3 protein. The data hold hundreds of thousands of distinct CDR3 sequences, with 16% observed a single time. The source material was PBMCs from the stem cell graft donor, sampled from the stem cell graft. These receptors came from a human donor who donated a stem cell graft to a child with acute myeloid leukemia.

This clonotype has only a few counts. The rearrangement joins TRBV5-5 to TRBJ1-6; D is perhaps TRBD1 (5 bases). V was shortened by 6 bases and J by 8 bases, with 18 bases between the two germline ends. Looked up from germline, CDR1 is SGHKS and CDR2 is YYEKEE (reference sequence). This CDR3 has 15 residues. In nucleotides, the CDR3 is TGTGCCAGCACCCCTCTCCGGGACCGTTATTCACCCCTCCACTTT. Translation gives CASTPLRDRYSPLHF.

The genes are TRBV15 and TRBJ1-1; D not certain. CDR1 and CDR2 from the germline V gene are LNHNV and YYDKDF (reference sequence). Trimming left V 4 bases short and J 4 bases short, with 13 bases between. There are 14 residues in the CDR3. CDR3 loop: CATSTQSEGTEAFF. Here the CDR3 DNA reads TGTGCCACCAGCACCCAGTCTGAGGGCACTGAAGCTTTCTTT. The complete variable domain, with remaining parts taken from reference TRBV15 and TRBJ1-1, reads DAMVIQNPRYQVTQFGKPVTLSCSQTLNHNVMYWYQQKSSQAPKLLFHYYDKDFNNEADTPDNFQSRRPNTSFCFLDIRSPGLGDTAMYLCATSTQSEGTEAFFGQGTRLTVV.

This clonotype was seen ten or more times. The CDR3 sequence: CSAGRLESSYNEQFF. The CDR3 DNA sequence: TGCAGTGCTGGCCGACTCGAAAGCTCCTACAATGAGCAGTTCTTC. The V call is TRBV20-1, the J call TRBJ2-1; D gene uncertain. Germline lookup yields CDR1 DFQATT and CDR2 SNEGSKA (reference sequence). Trimming cost V 5 bases and J 0 bases, with 14 bases left between them. This CDR3 spans 15 amino acids.

The chain employs TRBV7-8 and TRBJ1-5; 9 bases match TRBD1. The CDR3 is 16 amino acids. V lost 5 bases, J lost 1 base, and 6 bases stayed unmatched. Germline CDR1 SGHVS, CDR2 FQNEAQ. CDR3 in amino acids: CASSVRDRESNQPQHF. The CDR3 region has the DNA TGTGCCAGCAGCGTCCGGGACAGGGAAAGCAATCAGCCCCAGCATTTT.

This clonotype was found a few times. The rearrangement joins TRBV7-3 to TRBJ2-1, with D possibly being TRBD2 (7 bases). Trimming cost V 4 bases and J 2 bases, with 12 bases left between them. Per the germline V gene, CDR1 is SGHTA and CDR2 is FQGTGA. The length of the CDR3 is 15 residues. CDR3 coding DNA: TGTGCCAGCAGCTCCGACGGGGGGCCCTACAATGAGCAGTTCTTC. Its translation: CASSSDGGPYNEQFF.